This TCR beta chain stems from a study of T cells in women clearing cervical HPV infection. Findings and caveats of the study: CIN3+ cases had significantly higher TCR richness than controls; evenness did not differ.

About this clone itself: What it recognizes is unknown. The CDR3 end is not reached by the read, which stops 3 residues before it; the germline J gene fills it in.

Generated by immunoSEQ multiplex PCR, the TCRdb table keeps only in-frame clones and is missing some. The sample's table shows tens of thousands of clones. Germline loops: CDR1 SNHLY, CDR2 FYNNEI. The CDR3 contains 15 residues. Input material: blood buffy coat. The receptor was derived from a woman between 18 and 70 years old with a cervical HPV16 infection that either progressed to CIN3+ or cleared (not recorded which). The chain carries TRBV2 and TRBJ2-2; D assignment may be TRBD1 or TRBD2 (5 bases each). Partial CDR3 DNA: TGTGCCAGCAGTTACGACAGAGGGCTAGGGTCACCG. Protein product: CASSYDRGLGSP. The whole CDR3 sequence is CASSYDRGLGSPLFF.